Following are 2 T cell receptor beta chains from one sample sequenced in a study of a mutant IDH1 vaccine in newly diagnosed glioma. Their antigens remain unidentified. Time point reported: week 35, safety follow-up. One vaccine dose held 300 ug of mutant IDH1 20-mer peptide and came with topical imiquimod. Repertoires were generated with immunoSEQ multiplex PCR, while TCRdb's copy carries only in-frame clones and drops some. The sample has more than 25,000 clones; roughly 80% are singletons. The sample in question was PBMCs, obtained from a glioma patient whose treatment included an IDH1 peptide vaccine. The receptors shown here come from a woman in her 30s with glioma. Some clones in this sample may be carry-over from other donors' samples.

The rearrangement links TRBV30 to TRBJ2-7; no definite D call. The CDR3 totals 12 residues. Germline lookup yields CDR1 GTSNPN and CDR2 SVGIG (reference sequence). Trimming removed 2 bases from V and 4 bases from J, with 9 bases in between. For the CDR3, the DNA is TGTGCCTGGAGTCCTCAGACGTACGAGCAGTACTTC. Protein sequence: CAWSPQTYEQYF.

This chain uses TRBV4-1 with TRBJ2-7; 8 nucleotides match TRBD2. There are 16 residues in the CDR3. The J segment lost 0 bases and the V segment lost 4 bases, leaving 8 bases of the junction unmatched. The germline V gene encodes CDR1 MGHRA and CDR2 YSYEKL. This CDR3 reads CASSRKAGDFSYEQYF. CDR3 DNA sequence: TGCGCCAGCAGCCGAAAAGCGGGAGACTTCTCCTACGAGCAGTACTTC.